This is a list of T cell receptor beta chains from one sample in a study of blood T cell repertoires in COVID-19. Clones were read by immunoSEQ multiplex PCR, and TCRdb kept only the in-frame ones, dropping some. Here the sample spans roughly 57,000 clones, more than 80% being singletons. Specimen: peripheral blood. Receptors were obtained from a human donor in a cohort sampled during active COVID-19. Each CDR3 is given with its conserved first and last residue. D genes are given only for firm matches. A clone size is listed for some rows: how often the clone was seen (once, few, many), or a class if it is expanded.

CDR3 length	D gene	V gene	clone size	J gene	CDR3 protein	CDR3 DNA
14	TRBD1	TRBV2	.	TRBJ1-6	CARTGAVRDSPLHF	TGTGCCAGGACAGGGGCCGTTCGAGATTCACCCCTCCACTTT
14	TRBD1	TRBV5-6	.	TRBJ1-1	CASSLTTGRTEAFF	TGTGCCAGCAGCTTAACGACAGGGAGGACTGAAGCTTTCTTT
13	.	TRBV6-5	.	TRBJ1-2	CASSYPRGYGYTF	TGTGCCAGCAGTTATCCCAGAGGCTATGGCTACACCTTC
15	.	TRBV6-2/TRBV6-3	few	TRBJ2-2	CASSYRLIDTGELFF	TGTGCCAGCAGTTACAGACTTATCGACACCGGGGAGCTGTTTTTT
18	TRBD2	TRBV3-1/TRBV3-2	.	TRBJ2-5	CASSQRAGTSGGQETQYF	TGTGCCAGCAGCCAAAGGGCCGGGACTAGCGGGGGCCAAGAGACCCAGTACTTC
14	.	TRBV7-8	.	TRBJ1-5	CASSPRFPGEPQHF	TGTGCCAGCAGCCCCAGGTTTCCCGGGGAGCCCCAGCATTTT
14	TRBD1	TRBV30	.	TRBJ1-2	CAWSVHGGRGGYTF	TGTGCCTGGAGTGTACATGGGGGCAGGGGGGGCTACACCTTC
14	.	TRBV7-9	.	TRBJ2-5	CASSLRGGAETQYF	TGTGCCAGCAGCTTAAGGGGCGGAGCGGAGACCCAGTACTTC
15	.	TRBV5-1	.	TRBJ1-1	CASSPQRAGGTEAFF	TGCGCCAGCAGCCCTCAAAGGGCCGGGGGCACTGAAGCTTTCTTT
16	TRBD1	TRBV4-1	.	TRBJ1-2	CASSRIRTGSHYGYTF	TGCGCCAGCAGCCGAATACGGACAGGTAGTCATTATGGCTACACCTTC
18	TRBD1	TRBV10-3	once	TRBJ1-6	CAISPSQGTGQQNSPLHF	TGTGCCATCAGCCCCTCTCAAGGGACAGGACAACAGAATTCACCCCTCCACTTT
16	.	TRBV19	.	TRBJ2-1	CASRASGWSSYNEQFF	TGTGCCAGTAGAGCCAGCGGGTGGAGCTCCTACAATGAGCAGTTCTTC
17	.	TRBV7-9	.	TRBJ2-1	CASSPTPGRQRDNEQFF	TGTGCCAGCAGCCCAACTCCGGGTCGTCAGCGCGACAATGAGCAGTTCTTC
15	TRBD2	TRBV7-6	few	TRBJ2-1	CASSLVLAGSNEQFF	TGTGCCAGCAGCTTAGTACTAGCGGGGTCCAATGAGCAGTTCTTC
16	TRBD2	TRBV5-1	.	TRBJ2-3	CASAPLEGRVTDTQYF	TGCGCCAGCGCCCCTCTGGAGGGGAGGGTAACAGATACGCAGTATTTT
13	.	TRBV11-2	.	TRBJ2-2	CASSLSGDGELFF	TGTGCCAGCAGCTTATCAGGGGACGGGGAGCTGTTTTTT
16	TRBD2	TRBV27	.	TRBJ2-3	CASSELAGGRWDTQYF	TGTGCCAGCAGTGAACTAGCGGGGGGGCGTTGGGATACGCAGTATTTT